This T cell receptor (beta chain) was recorded in a study of monozygotic twins with inflammatory bowel disease. Details on this clonotype: The antigen is not known.

The CDR3 consists of 17 residues. Looked up from germline, CDR1 is DFQATT and CDR2 is SNEGSKA (reference sequence). Study-wide points: Reduced clonotype sharing with other individuals was observed in IBD patients relative to healthy twins, especially with disease activity. Comparison of concordant versus discordant twins revealed no difference in repertoire similarity, possibly due to limited power.

TCRdb reprocessed the 5' RACE reads and reports one entry per CDR3 protein, with no DNA. The sample's table shows a few hundred thousand distinct CDR3 sequences. The chain recombines TRBV20-1 with TRBJ2-7; without DNA, the TCRdb call of TRBD1 cannot be checked. The TCR comes from a human donor with ulcerative colitis or Crohn's disease, or a healthy co-twin of an affected twin (not recorded which). Sample: blood. The CDR3 is CSAMVPTLGQHGYEQYF.